This T cell receptor beta chain was retrieved from a study of cytomegalovirus exposure and HLA in healthy donors. CDR3 length: 15 amino acids. Looked up from germline, CDR1 is LNHDA and CDR2 is SQIVND (reference sequence). J was trimmed by 10 bases and V by 6 bases; bases with no gene match: 11. PCR used 60 Vbeta primers and 13 Jbeta primers. Here immunoSEQ multiplex PCR was the method, and the copy in TCRdb shows in-frame clones only, minus some. The data hold about 150,000 clones, with around 79% observed a single time. What was sequenced was PBMCs. The sequence derives from a man aged 30-40 years in good health and CMV-seropositive. This sequence joins TRBV19 and TRBJ1-6; 8 bases are a match to TRBD1. CDR3 DNA sequence: TGTGCCAGTAGCCGAGGACAGGGTGGAAGGTCACCCCTCCACTTT. It codes for CASSRGQGGRSPLHF.